This T cell receptor beta chain was sequenced for a study of T cell repertoires in cytomegalovirus infection. Study results and limitations: In two of eight donors, the top clonotype was HLA-C-restricted CMV-specific.

Trimming cost V 1 base and J 7 bases, with 16 bases left between them. The CDR3 has 15 residues. Germline V lookup: CDR1 DFQATT, CDR2 SNEGSKA (reference sequence). Via MiXCR, TCRdb re-called the reads, giving one row per CDR3 protein. The sample includes roughly 640,000 distinct CDR3 sequences, roughly a quarter of them seen just once. Details on this clonotype: As yet, its antigen is unknown.

The chain uses TRBV20-1 and TRBJ2-2; no reliable D call. The source material was CD8+ T cells from PBMCs. The receptor was derived from a human donor in good health (CMV status not recorded). Some clones in this sample may be carry-over from other donors' samples. The CDR3 protein is CSARVKGQANGELFF. CDR3 DNA: TGCAGTGCTAGAGTCAAAGGGCAGGCTAACGGGGAGCTGTTTTTT.